These T cell receptor beta chains were read from a single sample in a study of blood T cell repertoires in COVID-19. Data came from immunoSEQ multiplex PCR; TCRdb stores just in-frame clones and leaves some out. The sample yields 200,000 to 250,000 clones, 82% seen once. Material: PBMCs or T cells enriched from blood (not recorded which). The receptors stem from an older woman who had recovered from COVID-19. Both conserved end residues are part of each CDR3. The D gene is left open where the match is weak. Where a row states a size, it is once, few, many or the class of an expanded clone; other rows omit it.

size	D	V	J	CDR3	DNA
.	.	TRBV25-1	TRBJ1-1	CASSGFTEAFF	TGTGCCAGCTCAGGGTTCACTGAAGCTTTCTTT
.	.	TRBV6-5	TRBJ2-5	CASSYSRYQETQYF	TGTGCCAGCAGTTACAGTAGATACCAAGAGACCCAGTACTTC
.	.	TRBV7-9	TRBJ1-3	CASSSVTAISGNTIYF	TGTGCCAGCAGCTCCGTAACAGCCATCTCTGGAAACACCATATATTTT
.	.	TRBV12-5	TRBJ1-2	CASGQGRIYGYTF	TGTGCTAGTGGTCAGGGGCGGATCTATGGCTACACCTTC
.	TRBD1	TRBV5-1	TRBJ1-6	CASSFSGQDNSPLHF	TGCGCCAGCAGCTTCTCGGGACAGGATAATTCACCCCTCCACTTT
once	TRBD2	TRBV6-5	TRBJ2-1	CASSYSSGAIANEQFF	TGTGCCAGCAGTTACTCGAGCGGGGCCATAGCCAATGAGCAGTTCTTC
.	.	TRBV6-6	TRBJ2-7	CASSLLEVSSYEQYF	TGTGCCAGCAGTCTTCTCGAGGTGAGCTCCTACGAGCAGTACTTC
.	TRBD1	TRBV19	TRBJ2-3	CASEGQTDTQYF	TGTGCCAGTGAGGGACAGACAGATACGCAGTATTTT
.	TRBD1	TRBV6-1	TRBJ1-2	CASSEAMQGAGELGGYTF	TGTGCCAGCAGTGAAGCTATGCAGGGGGCCGGCGAATTGGGTGGCTACACCTTC
.	TRBD2	TRBV6-2/TRBV6-3	TRBJ2-3	CASSRRTSGRSADTQYF	TGTGCCAGCAGTCGGCGGACTAGCGGGAGGAGCGCAGATACGCAGTATTTT
.	TRBD1	TRBV27	TRBJ2-7	CASSLDRVEKQYF	TGTGCCAGCAGTTTAGACAGGGTAGAAAAGCAGTACTTC
.	TRBD1	TRBV7-6	TRBJ2-5	CASSLQRGQTQYF	TGTGCCAGCAGCTTACAGAGGGGGCAGACCCAGTACTTC
.	TRBD1	TRBV29-1	TRBJ1-1	CSVLPGGTEAFF	TGCAGCGTCCTCCCAGGGGGTACTGAAGCTTTCTTT
.	.	TRBV5-1	TRBJ1-1	CASSLDQRGYLKAFF	TGCGCCAGCAGCTTGGATCAACGGGGGTACCTTAAGGCTTTCTTT
.	TRBD1	TRBV9	TRBJ2-7	CASSVGTGINEQYF	TGTGCCAGCAGCGTAGGGACAGGGATCAACGAGCAGTACTTC
few	.	TRBV5-8	TRBJ2-7	CASSLVAGGTIDEQYF	TGTGCCAGCAGCTTGGTGGCAGGAGGAACTATAGACGAGCAGTACTTC
.	.	TRBV9	TRBJ2-1	CASSVATGGEQFF	TGTGCCAGCAGCGTAGCTACCGGGGGTGAGCAGTTCTTC
.	.	TRBV10-3	TRBJ2-3	CAISETSSTDTQYF	TGTGCCATCAGTGAGACTAGCAGCACAGATACGCAGTATTTT
.	.	TRBV18	TRBJ1-5	CASSPARVVGVGNQPQHF	TGTGCCAGCTCACCGGCCAGGGTAGTAGGGGTAGGCAATCAGCCCCAGCATTTT
.	TRBD2	TRBV5-1	TRBJ2-5	CASSPPGLAGTETQYF	TGCGCCAGCAGCCCCCCGGGACTAGCGGGGACGGAGACCCAGTACTTC
.	.	TRBV3-1/TRBV3-2	TRBJ1-3	CASSQGRMGSGNTIYF	TGTGCCAGCAGCCAAGGGCGGATGGGCTCTGGAAACACCATATATTTT
.	TRBD1	TRBV7-9	TRBJ1-5	CASSGMGQGRGQPQHF	TGTGCCAGCAGCGGAATGGGACAGGGAAGAGGTCAGCCCCAGCATTTT
.	.	TRBV14	TRBJ2-3	CASSLGLFTDTQYF	TGTGCCAGCAGCCTCGGACTATTCACAGATACGCAGTATTTT
.	TRBD1	TRBV30	TRBJ2-5	CAWSVGFRGGGETQYF	TGTGCCTGGAGTGTAGGGTTTCGAGGGGGCGGGGAGACCCAGTACTTC
.	TRBD2	TRBV6-5	TRBJ2-6	CAGGGAGANVLTF	TGTGCCGGGGGGGGTGCCGGGGCCAACGTCCTGACTTTC
.	.	TRBV5-4	TRBJ1-1	CASSLAGVRTNTEAFF	TGTGCCAGCAGCTTGGCAGGGGTCAGGACGAACACTGAAGCTTTCTTT
.	.	TRBV4-3	TRBJ1-6	CASSQEQMANSPLHF	TGCGCCAGCAGCCAAGAACAGATGGCGAATTCACCCCTCCACTTT
.	.	TRBV13	TRBJ2-7	CASSLPSETREQYF	TGTGCCAGCAGCTTACCTTCCGAAACGCGAGAGCAGTACTTC
.	TRBD1	TRBV27	TRBJ2-3	CASSPRAGTALIDTQYF	TGTGCCAGCAGTCCCCGGGCCGGGACAGCGCTCATAGATACGCAGTATTTT
.	.	TRBV15	TRBJ1-1	CATSRARGAVEAFF	TGTGCCACCAGCAGAGCGCGGGGGGCGGTTGAAGCTTTCTTT
.	.	TRBV9	TRBJ1-2	CASSVRATGWNYGYTF	TGTGCCAGCAGCGTACGAGCTACAGGGTGGAACTATGGCTACACCTTC